These T cell receptor beta chains were read from a single sample in a study of T cell responses to AZD1222 COVID-19 vaccine. The data were produced by immunoSEQ multiplex PCR, yet TCRdb's version contains in-frame clones alone and is incomplete. The profile shows 80,000 or so clones, 87% of them singletons. The sequences come from peripheral blood, collected on day 0 of AZD1222 vaccination. These receptors were obtained from an adult in good health. Both conserved end residues are part of each CDR3. A D gene is named only where the DNA matches it firmly. Size tells how often a clone was seen (once, few, many) or the class of an expanded clone, and some rows leave it out.

CDR3 | DNA | J | D | V | size
CAWSPDRVVSEKLFF | TGTGCCTGGAGTCCAGACAGGGTGGTCAGTGAAAAACTGTTTTTT | TRBJ1-4 | TRBD1 | TRBV30 | NA
CASSPQGSPEAFF | TGTGCCAGCAGCCCCCAGGGGTCCCCTGAAGCTTTCTTT | TRBJ1-1 | NA | TRBV3-1/TRBV3-2 | NA
CASIRSRTIRRSDTQYF | TGTGCCAGCATTCGATCCAGGACGATAAGGAGATCAGATACGCAGTATTTT | TRBJ2-3 | NA | TRBV6-6 | NA
CASSLGPQGVSGNTIYF | TGTGCCAGCAGCTTAGGGCCTCAGGGGGTCTCTGGAAACACCATATATTTT | TRBJ1-3 | TRBD1 | TRBV7-2 | NA
CASSHPRGIMNTEAFF | TGTGCCAGTAGTCACCCCCGGGGGATTATGAACACTGAAGCTTTCTTT | TRBJ1-1 | NA | TRBV19 | NA
CASSPKGGNSYNEQFF | TGTGCCAGCTCACCAAAGGGAGGGAACTCCTACAATGAGCAGTTCTTC | TRBJ2-1 | TRBD2 | TRBV18 | NA
CASSGGSNSPLHF | TGCGCCAGCAGTGGGGGATCGAATTCACCCCTCCACTTT | TRBJ1-6 | NA | TRBV10-1 | few
CASGSRGGPGYF | TGTGCCAGCGGTTCGCGGGGGGGTCCTGGTTACTTC | TRBJ2-7 | TRBD2 | TRBV6-5 | once
CASSQGPSSSYEQYF | TGTGCCAGCAGCCAAGGTCCCAGCAGCTCCTACGAGCAGTACTTC | TRBJ2-7 | NA | TRBV3-1/TRBV3-2 | once
CASSTGLYYTDTQYF | TGTGCCAGTAGTACCGGACTATACTACACAGATACGCAGTATTTT | TRBJ2-3 | NA | TRBV19 | NA
CAISEAQGRDEAFF | TGTGCCATCAGTGAGGCACAGGGGCGGGATGAAGCTTTCTTT | TRBJ1-1 | TRBD1 | TRBV10-3 | few
CSVVEFPEAFF | TGCAGCGTTGTTGAGTTCCCTGAAGCTTTCTTT | TRBJ1-1 | NA | TRBV29-1 | NA
CASSLRGAYEQYF | TGTGCCAGCAGTTTACGAGGGGCCTACGAGCAGTACTTC | TRBJ2-7 | NA | TRBV12-3/TRBV12-4 | NA
CASSMAGLYTGELFF | TGTGCCAGTAGTATGGCGGGACTCTACACCGGGGAGCTGTTTTTT | TRBJ2-2 | NA | TRBV19 | NA
CATYGVGNEQFF | TGTGCCACCTACGGGGTTGGCAATGAGCAGTTCTTC | TRBJ2-1 | NA | TRBV6-5 | NA
CASSLRDLNEKLFF | TGCGCCAGCAGCTTGAGGGATTTAAATGAAAAACTGTTTTTT | TRBJ1-4 | NA | TRBV5-1 | NA
CATSDFTIYGYTF | TGTGCCACCAGTGATTTCACAATCTATGGCTACACCTTC | TRBJ1-2 | NA | TRBV24-1 | NA
CASSPPRASSGNTIYF | TGTGCCAGCAGCCCCCCCAGGGCGTCCTCTGGAAACACCATATATTTT | TRBJ1-3 | NA | TRBV7-9 | NA
CASSVGKGLAGDEQFF | TGTGCCAGCAGCGTAGGAAAGGGACTAGCGGGAGATGAGCAGTTCTTC | TRBJ2-1 | TRBD2 | TRBV9 | NA
CAISERTAANEQFF | TGTGCCATCAGTGAGAGGACAGCCGCCAATGAGCAGTTCTTC | TRBJ2-1 | NA | TRBV10-3 | NA
CASSVTLQGVFEEKLFF | TGTGCCAGCAGTGTGACCCTACAGGGGGTGTTTGAGGAAAAACTGTTTTTT | TRBJ1-4 | TRBD1 | TRBV28 | NA